A selection of T cell receptor beta chains follows, all from one sample in a study of a mutant IDH1 vaccine in newly diagnosed glioma. No antigen has been assigned to these receptors. Generated by immunoSEQ multiplex PCR, the TCRdb table keeps only in-frame clones and is missing some. The sample lists under 40,000 clones, around 73% occurring once. The material sequenced was PBMCs, taken from a glioma patient whose treatment included an IDH1 peptide vaccine. The receptor source for this set is a woman aged 40 to 55 with glioma. CDR3s include the opening cysteine and the closing phenylalanine or tryptophan. A D gene is named only where the DNA matches it firmly. Size is stated for part of the rows, as once, few or many counts, or as a class when the clone is expanded.

DNA: TGTGCCAGCAGCCAAACAGGGTGGGCTCAGCCCCAGCATTTT
CDR3: CASSQTGWAQPQHF
length: 14
V: TRBV14
D: NA
J: TRBJ1-5
size: few

DNA: TGTGCCAGCAGCTTGGGAGGACAGGGGGCAGAGGGCTACACCTTC
CDR3: CASSLGGQGAEGYTF
length: 15
V: TRBV5-4
D: TRBD1
J: TRBJ1-2
size: NA

DNA: TGTGCTAGCAGCTTAGAAGGTGACAATGAGCAGTTCTTC
CDR3: CASSLEGDNEQFF
length: 13
V: TRBV7-7
D: NA
J: TRBJ2-1
size: NA

DNA: TGTGCCAGCAGCTTCCGCAATGAGCAGTTCTTC
CDR3: CASSFRNEQFF
length: 11
V: TRBV5-5
D: NA
J: TRBJ2-1
size: NA

DNA: TGTGCCAGCAGCTTAGTGGTAGGGGTGGTCGGGGAGCTGTTTTTT
CDR3: CASSLVVGVVGELFF
length: 15
V: TRBV7-8
D: NA
J: TRBJ2-2
size: NA

DNA: TGTGCCAGTCAAAGCGGGGCCTCCTATGGCTACACCTTC
CDR3: CASQSGASYGYTF
length: 13
V: TRBV5-6
D: NA
J: TRBJ1-2
size: NA

DNA: TGTGCCAGCAGCCCCAGCGGGGCCGGGGAGACCCAGTACTTC
CDR3: CASSPSGAGETQYF
length: 14
V: TRBV9
D: TRBD2
J: TRBJ2-5
size: NA

DNA: TGTGCCAGCTCACCTGCGGGGGATGGAAACACCATATATTTT
CDR3: CASSPAGDGNTIYF
length: 14
V: TRBV18
D: NA
J: TRBJ1-3
size: once

DNA: TGTGCCAGCAGCCTTGAACTCTATAATTCACCCCTCCACTTT
CDR3: CASSLELYNSPLHF
length: 14
V: TRBV7-9
D: NA
J: TRBJ1-6
size: NA

DNA: TGTGCCAGCAGGGCCGGGGGTCAAGAGACCCAGTACTTC
CDR3: CASRAGGQETQYF
length: 13
V: TRBV2
D: NA
J: TRBJ2-5
size: NA

DNA: TGCGCCAGCAGCCTCGACACAAATAATTCACCCCTCCACTTT
CDR3: CASSLDTNNSPLHF
length: 14
V: TRBV5-1
D: NA
J: TRBJ1-6
size: NA

DNA: TGTGCCAGCAGCGGGACATCTAGGGTTCCTAATCAGCCCCAGCATTTT
CDR3: CASSGTSRVPNQPQHF
length: 16
V: TRBV2
D: NA
J: TRBJ1-5
size: NA

DNA: TGTGCCAGCAGCTTGAGGACCAACAGGCCGGGAGCTTTCTTT
CDR3: CASSLRTNRPGAFF
length: 14
V: TRBV5-6
D: NA
J: TRBJ1-1
size: NA

DNA: TGTGCCAGTGGGTTTGTTCGAGGGTACACTGAAGCTTTCTTT
CDR3: CASGFVRGYTEAFF
length: 14
V: TRBV19
D: NA
J: TRBJ1-1
size: NA

DNA: TGTGCCAGCAGTAGGGGAGCGAGTGCAACTAATGAAAAACTGTTTTTT
CDR3: CASSRGASATNEKLFF
length: 16
V: TRBV27
D: NA
J: TRBJ1-4
size: NA

DNA: TGCGCCAGCAGCCTCCACCTGACAGCCCAAGCTTTCTTT
CDR3: CASSLHLTAQAFF
length: 13
V: TRBV10-1
D: NA
J: TRBJ1-1
size: NA

DNA: TGTGCCAGCAGTGAGGGACAGGCGAACACTGAAGCTTTCTTT
CDR3: CASSEGQANTEAFF
length: 14
V: TRBV25-1
D: TRBD1
J: TRBJ1-1
size: NA

DNA: TGTGCCATCAACAAAGGACAGTTCGGGGGGAGTGCAGATACGCAGTATTTT
CDR3: CAINKGQFGGSADTQYF
length: 17
V: TRBV10-3
D: NA
J: TRBJ2-3
size: NA

DNA: TGTGCCAGCAGCACAACTAGGGGCGGGGAGCTGTTTTTT
CDR3: CASSTTRGGELFF
length: 13
V: TRBV7-2
D: NA
J: TRBJ2-2
size: NA

DNA: TGTGCCAGCAGCCCAAGGGGCAGTGGGGCCAACGTCCTGACTTTC
CDR3: CASSPRGSGANVLTF
length: 15
V: TRBV7-6
D: NA
J: TRBJ2-6
size: NA

DNA: TGCGCCAGCAGCAGTCGACAGGGGGAAAATGGCTACACCTTC
CDR3: CASSSRQGENGYTF
length: 14
V: TRBV5-1
D: TRBD1
J: TRBJ1-2
size: NA

DNA: TGTGCCAGCAGTTTCGGCACTGGGGCCAACGTCCTGACTTTC
CDR3: CASSFGTGANVLTF
length: 14
V: TRBV27
D: NA
J: TRBJ2-6
size: few

DNA: TGTGCCAGCAGTCCCCCGGGACAGCGGAGCAATCAGCCCCAGCATTTT
CDR3: CASSPPGQRSNQPQHF
length: 16
V: TRBV6-6
D: TRBD1
J: TRBJ1-5
size: few

DNA: TGTGCCAGCAGTTACTCGATGGGGGTTGCAGGGGAGCTGTTTTTT
CDR3: CASSYSMGVAGELFF
length: 15
V: TRBV6-5
D: NA
J: TRBJ2-2
size: NA

DNA: TGTGCCAGTAGTATAGTATTAGCCTCAGGACGGGATGAAAAACTGTTTTTT
CDR3: CASSIVLASGRDEKLFF
length: 17
V: TRBV19
D: NA
J: TRBJ1-4
size: NA

DNA: TGTGCCTGGAGTGTTCAAAGGACTGAAAAACTGTTTTTT
CDR3: CAWSVQRTEKLFF
length: 13
V: TRBV30
D: NA
J: TRBJ1-4
size: NA

DNA: TGCAGTCAATGGGGGCGCACTGAAGCTTTCTTT
CDR3: CSQWGRTEAFF
length: 11
V: TRBV20-1
D: NA
J: TRBJ1-1
size: NA

DNA: TGTGCCATCATTACGCCGGGACAGGAAGCCGAGCAGTACTTC
CDR3: CAIITPGQEAEQYF
length: 14
V: TRBV7-9
D: TRBD1
J: TRBJ2-7
size: NA

DNA: TGCGCCAGCAGCTTGATGGGAGTCAGGGTCGGAACTGAAGCTTTCTTT
CDR3: CASSLMGVRVGTEAFF
length: 16
V: TRBV5-1
D: NA
J: TRBJ1-1
size: few

DNA: TGTGCCAGCAGCAACAGGGTATCCGGGGAGCTGTTTTTT
CDR3: CASSNRVSGELFF
length: 13
V: TRBV9
D: NA
J: TRBJ2-2
size: NA

DNA: TGTGCCAGCAGCTTAGAGGCGCAGGGACCTAATGAAAAACTGTTTTTT
CDR3: CASSLEAQGPNEKLFF
length: 16
V: TRBV7-9
D: NA
J: TRBJ1-4
size: once

DNA: TGTGCCTGGGCCCAGGGAGGGTACGAGCAGTACTTC
CDR3: CAWAQGGYEQYF
length: 12
V: TRBV30
D: TRBD2
J: TRBJ2-7
size: NA

DNA: TGTGCCAGCAGTGGGGGACAGGGACAATATGGCTACACCTTC
CDR3: CASSGGQGQYGYTF
length: 14
V: TRBV6-1
D: TRBD1
J: TRBJ1-2
size: few

DNA: TGTGCCAGCAGCCGGGATAATGGGGCCAACGTCCTGACTTTC
CDR3: CASSRDNGANVLTF
length: 14
V: TRBV6-5
D: NA
J: TRBJ2-6
size: once

DNA: TGTGCCAGCATCCCTCTGGGGCGGAGCAGAAAGCAGTACTTC
CDR3: CASIPLGRSRKQYF
length: 14
V: TRBV21-1
D: NA
J: TRBJ2-7
size: NA

DNA: TGTGCCAGCAGTGAACAGGGAAACTATGGCTACACCTTC
CDR3: CASSEQGNYGYTF
length: 13
V: TRBV6-1
D: NA
J: TRBJ1-2
size: NA

DNA: TGCGCCAGCAGCCAAGACGCGTTTGAGCGAAACACCATATATTTT
CDR3: CASSQDAFERNTIYF
length: 15
V: TRBV4-1
D: NA
J: TRBJ1-3
size: NA

DNA: TGTGCCAGCAGCTTAGTTGCAGGGGGGAATAGCAATCAGCCCCAGCATTTT
CDR3: CASSLVAGGNSNQPQHF
length: 17
V: TRBV7-2
D: TRBD1
J: TRBJ1-5
size: few

DNA: TGTGCCATCACCCCGACAGGGGGTCGACAAGAGACCCAGTACTTC
CDR3: CAITPTGGRQETQYF
length: 15
V: TRBV10-3
D: TRBD1
J: TRBJ2-5
size: NA

DNA: TGTGCTAGCAGCTTAGGGACAGGGTCCTACGAGCAGTACTTC
CDR3: CASSLGTGSYEQYF
length: 14
V: TRBV7-7
D: TRBD1
J: TRBJ2-7
size: NA

DNA: TGTGCCAGCAGTCTTGACAGGGTGAATGAGCAGTTCTTC
CDR3: CASSLDRVNEQFF
length: 13
V: TRBV2
D: TRBD1
J: TRBJ2-1
size: few

DNA: TGTGCCAGCAGTCCCCCTCAACCTTGGGACAGGAGGCCACATTATAGCAATCAGCCCCAGCATTTT
CDR3: CASSPPQPWDRRPHYSNQPQHF
length: 22
V: TRBV27
D: TRBD1
J: TRBJ1-5
size: NA

DNA: TGTGCCAGTACCTCACTTCTAGGGGGTAACTATGGCTACACCTTC
CDR3: CASTSLLGGNYGYTF
length: 15
V: TRBV19
D: NA
J: TRBJ1-2
size: NA

DNA: TGTGCCAGCAGAGCCAGCACAGATACGCAGTATTTT
CDR3: CASRASTDTQYF
length: 12
V: TRBV27
D: NA
J: TRBJ2-3
size: NA

DNA: TGTGCCAGTAGTATGACAGAATTCTCTGGGGCCAACGTCCTGACTTTC
CDR3: CASSMTEFSGANVLTF
length: 16
V: TRBV19
D: NA
J: TRBJ2-6
size: NA

DNA: TGCAGCGCTCGACAGGGATTCTCTGGAAACACCATATATTTT
CDR3: CSARQGFSGNTIYF
length: 14
V: TRBV29-1
D: TRBD1
J: TRBJ1-3
size: NA

DNA: TGTGCCAGCAGCGTAGAACAGGGTGGTAACACCATATATTTT
CDR3: CASSVEQGGNTIYF
length: 14
V: TRBV9
D: NA
J: TRBJ1-3
size: once

DNA: TGTGCCAGCAGTGAGCTGATCTACGGCTACACCTTC
CDR3: CASSELIYGYTF
length: 12
V: TRBV6-6
D: NA
J: TRBJ1-2
size: NA

DNA: TGTGCCTGGAGTGTAGGCCCACCCGGGGAGCTGTTTTTT
CDR3: CAWSVGPPGELFF
length: 13
V: TRBV30
D: NA
J: TRBJ2-2
size: NA

DNA: TGTGCCAGCAGCAAAGAAGAGACAGGAGGAAATCAGCCCCAGCATTTT
CDR3: CASSKEETGGNQPQHF
length: 16
V: TRBV21-1
D: NA
J: TRBJ1-5
size: NA

DNA: TGTGCCAGCAGCGGACGCCGGGGAGGCTACGAGCAGTACTTC
CDR3: CASSGRRGGYEQYF
length: 14
V: TRBV9
D: NA
J: TRBJ2-7
size: once

DNA: TGCGCCAGCAGGTCGACAGATACGCAGTATTTT
CDR3: CASRSTDTQYF
length: 11
V: TRBV5-1
D: NA
J: TRBJ2-3
size: NA

DNA: TGTGCCAGTAGCCCGGGACAGGGGGCCTACGAGCAGTACTTC
CDR3: CASSPGQGAYEQYF
length: 14
V: TRBV19
D: TRBD1
J: TRBJ2-7
size: NA

DNA: TGCGCCAGCAGCTTGGATCCGGGGGCGAGTGGCTACACCTTC
CDR3: CASSLDPGASGYTF
length: 14
V: TRBV5-1
D: NA
J: TRBJ1-2
size: NA

DNA: TGTGCCAGCAGCTTCAGCGGGGGAAACTACAATGAGCAGTTCTTC
CDR3: CASSFSGGNYNEQFF
length: 15
V: TRBV5-4
D: TRBD2
J: TRBJ2-1
size: NA

DNA: TGTGCCAGCAGCTGGATTTACAATGAGCAGTTCTTC
CDR3: CASSWIYNEQFF
length: 12
V: TRBV7-6
D: NA
J: TRBJ2-1
size: NA

DNA: TGTGCCAGCAGTGTCTCACCGGCCCGGCCCTCGTTCTTT
CDR3: CASSVSPARPSFF
length: 13
V: TRBV2
D: NA
J: TRBJ1-1
size: few

DNA: TGCGCCAGCAGCCAAGCCCTCCCCAATGAGCAGTTCTTC
CDR3: CASSQALPNEQFF
length: 13
V: TRBV4-1
D: NA
J: TRBJ2-1
size: NA